These 24 T cell receptor beta chains came from one sample sequenced in a study of blood T cell repertoires in COVID-19. Generated by immunoSEQ multiplex PCR, the TCRdb table keeps only in-frame clones and is missing some. The data contain 45,000 to 55,000 clones, approximately 84% of them seen just once; the ten biggest clones take up approximately 27%. The sequenced sample consisted of peripheral blood. The receptors originated from a human donor in a cohort sampled during active COVID-19.

The genes are TRBV4-1 and TRBJ2-3, with 9 nucleotides matching TRBD2. The CDR3 is 21 residues long. The trim removed 1 base at V and 3 bases at J, leaving 20 bases unmatched. The germline V gene encodes CDR1 MGHRA and CDR2 YSYEKL. CDR3: CASSQVPGFAGGRMRTDTQYF. DNA for the CDR3: TGCGCCAGCAGCCAAGTTCCCGGCTTTGCGGGGGGGCGGATGAGGACAGATACGCAGTATTTT.

The rearrangement links TRBV11-3 to TRBJ2-2, with D possibly TRBD1 on 6 matching bases. Deletions cut 4 bases from V and 5 bases from J, with 14 bases between. CDR3 size: 15 residues. Germline-derived CDR1 and CDR2 are SGHNT and YENEEA. The CDR3 sequence: CASSYRVGSTGELFF. CDR3 sequence (DNA): TGTGCCAGCAGCTACAGGGTGGGGAGTACCGGGGAGCTGTTTTTT.

The chain is built from TRBV6-1 and TRBJ2-3, with a weak D call TRBD2 (6 bases). The V end was cut by 1 base, the J end by 2 bases, with 10 bases between. The CDR3 length is 15 residues. The germline gives CDR1 MNHNS, CDR2 SASEGT. CDR3 bases: TGTGCCAGCAGTGAAGGACTAGACCACACAGATACGCAGTATTTT. Its protein product is CASSEGLDHTDTQYF.

The V call is TRBV25-1, the J call TRBJ1-3, with D tentatively TRBD1 (5 bases). The V gene lost 4 bases and the J gene lost 2 bases, with 15 bases spanning the gap. The length of the CDR3 is 16 residues. Germline CDR1 and CDR2: MGHDK and SYGVNS. CDR3 sequence reads: CASSAQSGTTGNTIYF. CDR3 DNA: TGTGCCAGCAGTGCCCAATCCGGGACTACTGGAAACACCATATATTTT.

This chain connects TRBV4-2 to TRBJ1-2; 10 bases match TRBD1. CDR3 size: 15 residues. After removal of 4 bases from V and 3 bases from J, the junction contained 5 bases not matched to a gene. Germline V CDR1 and CDR2: LGHNA, YNFKEQ. DNA for the CDR3: TGTGCCAGCAGCCGAAACGGACAGGGGGACTATGGCTACACCTTC. Translating gives CASSRNGQGDYGYTF.

The J gene is TRBJ2-5, the V gene TRBV23-1; 9 bases align to TRBD1. TRBV23-1 is annotated as an ORF whose role is uncertain. This CDR3 region has 18 residues. J gave up 4 bases and V 0 bases, and 12 bases lay outside the gene matches. DNA for the CDR3: TGCGCCAGCAGTCAATCGGAAACTGGACAGGGGAAAGGAGAGACCCAGTACTTC. Protein sequence: CASSQSETGQGKGETQYF.

This clone turned up a few times. The V and J genes are TRBV5-1 and TRBJ1-2; 7 positions agree with TRBD1. Trimming cost V 3 bases and J 3 bases; bases outside gene matches: 5. The CDR3 spans 14 residues. The germline CDR1 and CDR2 sequences are SGHRS and YFSETQ. CDR3 region: CASSSTGTDYGYTF. In DNA form, the CDR3 reads TGCGCCAGCAGCTCCACCGGGACAGACTATGGCTACACCTTC. Full variable domain (outside the CDR3, taken from reference TRBV5-1 and TRBJ1-2): KAGVTQTPRYLIKTRGQQVTLSCSPISGHRSVSWYQQTPGQGLQFLFEYFSETQRNKGNFPGRFSGRQFSNSRSEMNVSTLELGDSALYLCASSSTGTDYGYTFGSGTRLTVV.

This chain connects TRBV12-5 to TRBJ2-7; no clear D. Germline assignment: CDR1 LGHNT and CDR2 FRNRAP. CDR3 length: 12 residues. Trimming took 2 bases from V and 6 from J, leaving 8 bases between them. This CDR3 is CASGLTWSEQYF. In nucleotides, the CDR3 is TGTGCTAGTGGTTTGACCTGGAGCGAGCAGTACTTC.

This clone showed up just once. The chain joins TRBV28 to TRBJ2-7; D unresolved. The CDR3 spans 13 residues. V was trimmed by 5 bases and J by 3 bases, leaving 11 bases between them. Germline CDR1 MDHEN, CDR2 SYDVKM. The CDR3 nucleotides are TGTGCCAGCAGTCCTTACTTTCTCTACGAGCAGTACTTC. It is translated as CASSPYFLYEQYF.

This clone was seen just once. The chain combines TRBV3-1 (or the pseudogene TRBV3-2) with TRBJ2-5; no definite D call. Germline V lookup: CDR1 LGHDT, CDR2 YNNKEL (reference sequence). Trimming left V 0 bases short and J 2 bases short, with 10 bases between. The CDR3 extends over 15 amino acids. CDR3 protein: CASSQETRSQETQYF. CDR3 DNA: TGTGCCAGCAGCCAAGAAACACGAAGTCAAGAGACCCAGTACTTC.

V gene TRBV28 combines with J gene TRBJ2-3; D is unclear. Germline CDR1 is MDHEN and CDR2 is SYDVKM. The V gene lost 4 bases and the J gene lost 3 bases, with 11 bases spanning the gap. The CDR3 extends over 14 amino acids. As DNA, the CDR3 is TGTGCCAGCAGTTCTCCAGGTTCGACAGATACGCAGTATTTT. Residues: CASSSPGSTDTQYF. Variable domain in full (rest from reference TRBV28 and TRBJ2-3): DVKVTQSSRYLVKRTGEKVFLECVQDMDHENMFWYRQDPGLGLRLIYFSYDVKMKEKGDIPEGYSVSREKKERFSLILESASTNQTSMYLCASSSPGSTDTQYFGPGTRLTVL.

The rearrangement uses TRBV18 and TRBJ2-2, with 8 bases matching TRBD1. Germline V CDR1 and CDR2: KGHSH, LQKENI. J gave up 5 bases and V 7 bases, and 6 bases lay outside the gene matches. This CDR3 has 14 amino acids. The CDR3 nucleotides read TGTGCCAGCTTTCACGGACAGGGAACCGGGGAGCTGTTTTTT. Protein sequence: CASFHGQGTGELFF.

The chain is built from TRBV6-5 and TRBJ1-2; 8 bases agree with TRBD1. This CDR3 contains 14 residues. CDR1 and CDR2 (germline): MNHEY, SVGAGI. Germline trimming cut 4 bases from V and 4 bases from J; bases unmatched to any gene: 5. CDR3 loop: CASSLDRAFYGYTF. CDR3 sequence (DNA): TGTGCCAGCAGTTTGGACAGGGCCTTCTATGGCTACACCTTC.

The V gene is TRBV18, the J gene TRBJ2-4; 7 nucleotides line up with TRBD1. V was clipped by 4 bases and J by 4 bases; unmatched bases: 7. Germline-derived CDR1 and CDR2 are KGHSH and LQKENI. The CDR3 sequence is 15 residues long. CDR3 residues: CASSQQQGSKNIQYF. CDR3 nucleotide sequence: TGTGCCAGCTCACAGCAACAGGGGTCAAAAAACATTCAGTACTTC.

The gene calls are TRBV2 and TRBJ2-5; tentative D call: TRBD1 (6 bases). V lost 7 bases and J lost 5, with 11 bases in between. CDR3 size: 12 residues. CDR1 is SNHLY and CDR2 is FYNNEI in the germline V gene. CDR3 bases: TGTGCCAGCAACAACAGGGCGGAGACCCAGTACTTC. This encodes CASNNRAETQYF.

This rearrangement joins TRBV27 to TRBJ2-7; possibly TRBD2 for D (5 bases). The CDR3 totals 13 residues. V was trimmed by 6 bases and J by 6 bases, leaving 15 bases between them. Germline values: CDR1 MNHEY, CDR2 SMNVEV (reference sequence). The CDR3 nucleotides read TGTGCCAGCAGACCGGGGATCCTCACCGAGCAGTACTTC. It codes for CASRPGILTEQYF.

This chain links TRBV3-1 (or the pseudogene TRBV3-2) with TRBJ1-4; D may be TRBD1 (5 bases). Germline-derived CDR1 and CDR2 are LGHDT and YNNKEL (reference sequence). The V end lost 0 bases, the J end lost 12 bases, and 17 bases lay between the germline ends. The CDR3 has 15 residues. CDR3 in DNA: TGTGCCAGCAGCCAAGAAGGTCAATTTGCGGGGGAACTGTTTTTT. As protein: CASSQEGQFAGELFF.

The rearrangement joins TRBV5-3 to TRBJ2-4; D possibly corresponds to TRBD2 (5 bases). TRBV5-3 is an ORF, and what it does is uncertain. Trimming left V 1 base short and J 3 bases short, with 11 bases between. The CDR3 loop spans 15 amino acids. The CDR3 nucleotides are TGTGCCAGAAGCTTGCAGGAGGTGGACAAAAACATTCAGTACTTC. Translated: CARSLQEVDKNIQYF.

The rearrangement joins TRBV29-1 to TRBJ1-5; weak D call: TRBD1 (6 bases). CDR1 is SQVTM and CDR2 is ANQGSEA in the germline V gene. The CDR3 loop spans 14 amino acids. Trimming pared 5 bases from V and 0 bases from J, leaving 11 bases between. The CDR3 region has the DNA TGCAGCGTTTGTACAGGGAATAGCAATCAGCCCCAGCATTTT. Translated: CSVCTGNSNQPQHF.

The rearrangement uses TRBV5-4 and TRBJ2-6; 8 bases line up with TRBD1. Germline V CDR1 and CDR2: SGHNT, YYREEE (reference sequence). The CDR3 spans 17 residues. J lost 1 base, V lost 1 base, and 4 bases had no gene match. CDR3 DNA: TGTGCCAGCAGCTTGTCAGGGGGCGCTTCTGGGGCCAACGTCCTGACTTTC. Amino acid sequence: CASSLSGGASGANVLTF.

This rearrangement joins TRBV10-1 to TRBJ2-1; 11 bases fit TRBD1. Unmatched junction bases numbered 22, after V lost 0 bases and J lost 0 bases. Germline V gives CDR1 WNHNN, CDR2 SYGVQD (reference sequence). The CDR3 has 24 amino acids. CDR3 sequence: CASSESIKDRGRLISAHSYNEQFF. The CDR3 DNA reads as TGCGCCAGCAGTGAGTCGATAAAGGACAGGGGGCGTTTGATTTCTGCTCACTCCTACAATGAGCAGTTCTTC.

The V gene is TRBV2, the J gene TRBJ2-6; TRBD1 agrees at 7 bases. The germline CDR1 and CDR2 sequences are SNHLY and FYNNEI. The junction had 11 bases not matched to a gene; V was cut back by 6 bases and J by 0 bases. The CDR3 length is 18 residues. The CDR3 nucleotides read TGTGCCAGCAGGGAGACAGGGTCCCCCTACTCTGGGGCCAACGTCCTGACTTTC. This encodes CASRETGSPYSGANVLTF.

This clone was seen only once. The chain couples TRBV25-1 to TRBJ1-5, with no clear D. The length of the CDR3 is 14 residues. CDR1 is MGHDK and CDR2 is SYGVNS in the germline V gene. V gave up 6 bases and J gave up 2 bases, with 11 bases separating them. In DNA form, the CDR3 reads TGTGCCAGCAGCGGTGGGGAGGGCAATCAGCCCCAGCATTTT. Translated, it gives CASSGGEGNQPQHF.

The chain carries TRBV3-1 (or the pseudogene TRBV3-2) and TRBJ2-7; 7 bases match TRBD2. J lost 4 bases, V lost 3 bases, and 6 bases had no gene match. The germline V gene encodes CDR1 LGHDT and CDR2 YNNKEL (reference sequence). The length of the CDR3 is 14 residues. CDR3 amino acids: CASSQAASGYEQYF. The DNA for the CDR3 is TGTGCCAGCAGCCAGGCGGCTAGCGGTTACGAGCAGTACTTC.